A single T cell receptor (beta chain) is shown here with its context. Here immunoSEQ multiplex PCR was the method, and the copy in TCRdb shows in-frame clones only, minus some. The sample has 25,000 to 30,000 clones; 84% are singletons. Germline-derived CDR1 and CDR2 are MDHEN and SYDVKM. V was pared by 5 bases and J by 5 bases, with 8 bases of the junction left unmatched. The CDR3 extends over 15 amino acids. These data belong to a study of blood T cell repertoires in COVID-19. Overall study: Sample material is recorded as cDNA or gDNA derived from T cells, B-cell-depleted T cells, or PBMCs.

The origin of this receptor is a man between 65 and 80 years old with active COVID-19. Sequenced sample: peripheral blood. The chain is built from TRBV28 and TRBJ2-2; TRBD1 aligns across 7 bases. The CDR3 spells CASSLIGTVTGELFF. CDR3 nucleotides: TGTGCCAGCAGTCTTATCGGGACAGTTACCGGGGAGCTGTTTTTT. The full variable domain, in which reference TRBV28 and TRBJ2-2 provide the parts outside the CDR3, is DVKVTQSSRYLVKRTGEKVFLECVQDMDHENMFWYRQDPGLGLRLIYFSYDVKMKEKGDIPEGYSVSREKKERFSLILESASTNQTSMYLCASSLIGTVTGELFFGEGSRLTVL.